The source of this TCR beta chain is a study of cytomegalovirus exposure and HLA in healthy donors. Study overall: Out of 398 genotyped donors, less than 90% belonged to the Caucasian-associated ancestry cluster.

Comments on this clone: Its target is not known. Its ends do not fully match the called genes, so a read error is possible.

Vbeta (60) and Jbeta (13) primers were used in the PCR. The data were produced by immunoSEQ multiplex PCR, yet TCRdb's version contains in-frame clones alone and is incomplete. The sample contains 120,000 or so clones, 83% of which appear only once. Study outcomes and limitations: Compared with the approximately 680-donor mean, an Asian-associated ancestry cluster reportedly had fewer N-insertions, according to a later analysis. The productive fraction for most TCR beta V segments was about 90% or about 30% in an earlier analysis.

Sequencing was carried out using PBMCs. The clonotype originates from a man aged 18 to 30 in good health and CMV-seropositive.

The CDR3 sequence is CASREGLGRQETQYF. DNA of the CDR3: TGTGCCAGCAGGGAAGGACTAGGTCGGCAAGAGACCCAGTACTTC. The chain uses TRBV6-1 and TRBJ2-5; 7 nucleotides match TRBD2. The germline CDR1 and CDR2 sequences are MNHNS and SASEGT. The CDR3 length is 15 residues.